The T cell receptor beta chain described here comes from a study of CD8+ T cells in alopecia areata. This clone was counted once. Additional DNA sequences in this sample encode the identical CDR3. The CDR3 spans 12 residues. V lost 3 bases, J lost 1 base, and 2 bases lay in between. Germline CDR1 KGHSH, CDR2 LQKENI. The sequencing template was cDNA reverse transcribed from extracted RNA. Assay used: immunoSEQ multiplex PCR; TCRdb lists only in-frame clones, some missing. There are 150,000 or so clones in the sample; roughly 50% occur only once, and over 4% lies in the top ten. The receptor's source is a human donor in good health. The chain is built from TRBV18 and TRBJ2-3, with D unclear. Sequenced: CD4+ T cells sorted from blood. The chain's CDR3 is CASSPRTDTQYF. For the CDR3, the DNA is TGTGCCAGCTCACCCCGCACAGATACGCAGTATTTT.